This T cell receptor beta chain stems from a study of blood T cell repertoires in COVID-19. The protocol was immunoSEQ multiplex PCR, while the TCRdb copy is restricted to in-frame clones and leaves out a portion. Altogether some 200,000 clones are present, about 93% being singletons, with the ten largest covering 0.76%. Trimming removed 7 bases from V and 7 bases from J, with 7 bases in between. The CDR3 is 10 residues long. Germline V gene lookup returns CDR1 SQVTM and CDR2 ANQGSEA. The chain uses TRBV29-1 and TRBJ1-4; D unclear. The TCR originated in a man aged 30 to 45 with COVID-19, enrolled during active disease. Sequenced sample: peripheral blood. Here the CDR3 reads CSALSEKLFF. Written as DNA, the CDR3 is TGCAGCGCCCTGTCTGAAAAACTGTTTTTT.